The 5 T cell receptor beta chains given below trace back to one sample, sequenced in a study of siplizumab effects on memory and regulatory T cells. Sequenced by immunoSEQ multiplex PCR; TCRdb stores in-frame clones only, minus some. Among fewer than 120,000 clones listed, 92% were seen once. The material sequenced was CD4+ T cells sorted from blood. All receptors derive from a human donor in good health.

The V and J genes are TRBV6-5 and TRBJ1-3; 9 bases align to TRBD1. Per germline, CDR1 MNHEY and CDR2 SVGAGI. CDR3 length: 14 amino acids. Trimming cost V 8 bases and J 4 bases; bases outside gene matches: 6. The CDR3, as DNA: TGTGCCAGCGGATACAGGGGGCTAGGAAACACCATATATTTT. It encodes CASGYRGLGNTIYF.

The chain is built from TRBV5-4 and TRBJ2-5; D unresolved. The CDR3 runs 15 residues. Germline loops: CDR1 SGHNT, CDR2 YYREEE (reference sequence). V was cut by 0 bases and J by 3 bases, with 12 bases left in between. For the CDR3, the DNA is TGTGCCAGCAGCTTGGGCCCCGCGGCGGAAGAGACCCAGTACTTC. Its translation: CASSLGPAAEETQYF.

V is TRBV6-1 and J is TRBJ1-5, with D possibly being TRBD1 (5 bases). Between the trimmed V and J ends, which lost 7 bases and 4 bases, there was a span of 17 bases. Looked up from germline, CDR1 is MNHNS and CDR2 is SASEGT. The CDR3 is 15 residues long. CDR3: CASTMGPRGNQPQHF. The CDR3 DNA follows: TGTGCCAGCACTATGGGGCCCCGGGGGAATCAGCCCCAGCATTTT.

This rearrangement joins TRBV5-1 to TRBJ1-1, with a possible D match to TRBD1 (6 bases). This CDR3 spans 15 amino acids. Deletions cut 4 bases from V and 5 bases from J, with 18 bases between. The germline V gene encodes CDR1 SGHRS and CDR2 YFSETQ. The CDR3 reads CASSPTTHQGTEAFF. CDR3 DNA sequence: TGCGCCAGCAGCCCTACGACACACCAGGGGACTGAAGCTTTCTTT.

The chain combines TRBV11-3 with TRBJ2-1; TRBD1 matches 8 bases. V lost 5 bases to trimming and J lost 7 bases; unmatched junction nucleotides: 4. This CDR3 is built from 13 residues. Per germline, CDR1 SGHNT and CDR2 YENEEA. CDR3 in amino acids: CASSLTGGNEQFF. CDR3 sequence (DNA): TGTGCCAGCAGCCTCACAGGGGGGAATGAGCAGTTCTTC.